These T cell receptor beta chains were read from a single sample in a study of a mutant IDH1 vaccine in newly diagnosed glioma. Profiling relied on immunoSEQ multiplex PCR, and the TCRdb table lists in-frame clones only, not all of them. This sample has around 50,000 clones; just over 85% occur once, and the top ten carry less than 3%. This material consisted of PBMCs, taken from a glioma patient treated with radiotherapy, temozolomide or both. The source is a man aged 40-55 years with glioma. The CDR3 runs from the conserved cysteine through the conserved F or W. Fields, in order: D gene, J gene, clone size, V gene, CDR3 DNA, CDR3 protein. A D gene is named only where the DNA matches it firmly. Where a row states a size, it is once, few, many or the class of an expanded clone; other rows omit it.

D gene: .
J gene: TRBJ1-2
clone size: .
V gene: TRBV29-1
CDR3 DNA: TGCAGCGCCCAAGCGGGGATGGGAGGCTACACCTTC
CDR3 protein: CSAQAGMGGYTF

D gene: .
J gene: TRBJ1-5
clone size: .
V gene: TRBV6-1
CDR3 DNA: TGTGCCAGCAGGCCAGGGACGGCATTAAATCAGCCCCAGCATTTT
CDR3 protein: CASRPGTALNQPQHF

D gene: .
J gene: TRBJ2-1
clone size: .
V gene: TRBV5-6
CDR3 DNA: TGTGCCAGCAGCCTCGGACACCATGAGCAGTTCTTC
CDR3 protein: CASSLGHHEQFF

D gene: TRBD1
J gene: TRBJ2-2
clone size: once
V gene: TRBV5-1
CDR3 DNA: TGCGCCAGCAGCTTCGGATCAGGGGGCGCCGGGGAGCTGTTTTTT
CDR3 protein: CASSFGSGGAGELFF

D gene: .
J gene: TRBJ1-2
clone size: .
V gene: TRBV6-5
CDR3 DNA: TGTGCCAGCAGCCGACTGCAAGCTAACTATGGCTACACCTTC
CDR3 protein: CASSRLQANYGYTF

D gene: .
J gene: TRBJ1-1
clone size: .
V gene: TRBV6-1
CDR3 DNA: TGTGCCAGCAGTGAAATAACAGGTAGGGGCACTGAAGCTTTCTTT
CDR3 protein: CASSEITGRGTEAFF

D gene: .
J gene: TRBJ2-7
clone size: .
V gene: TRBV5-1
CDR3 DNA: TGCGCCAGCAGTAGTTCCCGTTACCTCTCCTACGAGCAGTACTTC
CDR3 protein: CASSSSRYLSYEQYF

D gene: .
J gene: TRBJ2-2
clone size: .
V gene: TRBV21-1
CDR3 DNA: TGTGCCAGCAGCAAACCGGGACTGGGGGTCAGCTCCGGGGAGCTGTTTTTT
CDR3 protein: CASSKPGLGVSSGELFF

D gene: .
J gene: TRBJ2-5
clone size: .
V gene: TRBV7-9
CDR3 DNA: TGTGCCAGCAGCGATGGACAGCTAAGGCGAGAGACCCAGTACTTC
CDR3 protein: CASSDGQLRRETQYF

D gene: .
J gene: TRBJ1-4
clone size: .
V gene: TRBV29-1
CDR3 DNA: TGCAGCGTTGTCCAGGGGAACGAAAAACTGTTTTTT
CDR3 protein: CSVVQGNEKLFF

D gene: .
J gene: TRBJ2-1
clone size: .
V gene: TRBV18
CDR3 DNA: TGTGCCAGCTCAGGTATCGGCAATGAGCAGTTCTTC
CDR3 protein: CASSGIGNEQFF

D gene: .
J gene: TRBJ2-6
clone size: .
V gene: TRBV4-2
CDR3 DNA: TGTGCCAGCAGTTTCGAACAGGGTTCTGGGGCCAACGTCCTGACTTTC
CDR3 protein: CASSFEQGSGANVLTF

D gene: .
J gene: TRBJ1-1
clone size: .
V gene: TRBV6-1
CDR3 DNA: TGTGCCAGCAGGGGGCGTATGAACACTGAAGCTTTCTTT
CDR3 protein: CASRGRMNTEAFF

D gene: TRBD1
J gene: TRBJ1-2
clone size: .
V gene: TRBV27
CDR3 DNA: TGTGCCAGCAGTTCCCTACCGAACACAGGGGATGGCTACACCTTC
CDR3 protein: CASSSLPNTGDGYTF

D gene: TRBD1
J gene: TRBJ2-7
clone size: once
V gene: TRBV6-5
CDR3 DNA: TGTGCCAGCAGTCAGGGACAGGTCTACGAGCAGTACTTC
CDR3 protein: CASSQGQVYEQYF

D gene: .
J gene: TRBJ1-1
clone size: few
V gene: TRBV9
CDR3 DNA: TGTGCCAGCAGCGCCGTCCCCTTGAACACTGAAGCTTTCTTT
CDR3 protein: CASSAVPLNTEAFF

D gene: TRBD1
J gene: TRBJ2-5
clone size: .
V gene: TRBV19
CDR3 DNA: TGTGCCAGTAGTAACAGACAGGGTTGGTTGCAAGAGACCCAGTACTTC
CDR3 protein: CASSNRQGWLQETQYF

D gene: .
J gene: TRBJ2-7
clone size: .
V gene: TRBV18
CDR3 DNA: TGTGCCAGCTCACCCGCGGGAAGGGGCGACCGATCCTACGAGCAGTACTTC
CDR3 protein: CASSPAGRGDRSYEQYF

D gene: .
J gene: TRBJ2-5
clone size: .
V gene: TRBV27
CDR3 DNA: TGTGCCAGCAGTTTTGAACCTCCACAGTACGGGTCCTGGAGGACCCAGTACTTC
CDR3 protein: CASSFEPPQYGSWRTQYF

D gene: .
J gene: TRBJ2-2
clone size: .
V gene: TRBV12-5
CDR3 DNA: TGTGCTTCCGGGGTAGGGCACACCGGGGAGCTGTTTTTT
CDR3 protein: CASGVGHTGELFF

D gene: .
J gene: TRBJ1-2
clone size: .
V gene: TRBV4-1
CDR3 DNA: TGCGCCAGCAGGTCACCAGGGCAGCAAGCTAACTATGGCTACACCTTC
CDR3 protein: CASRSPGQQANYGYTF

D gene: .
J gene: TRBJ1-5
clone size: .
V gene: TRBV5-1
CDR3 DNA: TGCGCCAGCAGCCCGGGGCACGGGCAGCCCCAGCATTTT
CDR3 protein: CASSPGHGQPQHF

D gene: .
J gene: TRBJ2-7
clone size: .
V gene: TRBV6-1
CDR3 DNA: TGTGCCAGCAGTGAAGTGGTACTAGATCGAGGCGAGCAGTACTTC
CDR3 protein: CASSEVVLDRGEQYF

D gene: .
J gene: TRBJ1-5
clone size: .
V gene: TRBV7-2
CDR3 DNA: TGTGCCAGCAGCTCGGCGGGGAATCAGCCCCAGCATTTT
CDR3 protein: CASSSAGNQPQHF

D gene: TRBD1
J gene: TRBJ1-5
clone size: .
V gene: TRBV5-1
CDR3 DNA: TGCGCCAGCAGCGTTCAGGGGGCGAACAATCAGCCCCAGCATTTT
CDR3 protein: CASSVQGANNQPQHF

D gene: .
J gene: TRBJ2-1
clone size: once
V gene: TRBV14
CDR3 DNA: TGTGCCAGCAGCCAAGAATGGCACAATGAGCAGTTCTTC
CDR3 protein: CASSQEWHNEQFF

D gene: .
J gene: TRBJ2-3
clone size: .
V gene: TRBV15
CDR3 DNA: TGTGCCACAGCCCCCCCATTCGGCTCTCCCACAGATACGCAGTATTTT
CDR3 protein: CATAPPFGSPTDTQYF

D gene: TRBD1
J gene: TRBJ1-5
clone size: .
V gene: TRBV5-4
CDR3 DNA: TGTGCCAGCAGCTTGGCAGGGGGCGCGCAGCCCCAGCATTTT
CDR3 protein: CASSLAGGAQPQHF

D gene: TRBD2
J gene: TRBJ2-4
clone size: .
V gene: TRBV10-3
CDR3 DNA: TGTGCCATCAGTGACGGGGGAGGGAGTGGTCGGGGTAAAAACATTCAGTACTTC
CDR3 protein: CAISDGGGSGRGKNIQYF

D gene: .
J gene: TRBJ1-5
clone size: .
V gene: TRBV5-1
CDR3 DNA: TGCGCCAGCAGCGAGGATGGCAGGGGTAATCAGCCCCAGCATTTT
CDR3 protein: CASSEDGRGNQPQHF

D gene: .
J gene: TRBJ2-2
clone size: .
V gene: TRBV18
CDR3 DNA: TGTGCCAGCCCACCGGCCGCCACGAACACCGGGGAGCTGTTTTTT
CDR3 protein: CASPPAATNTGELFF

D gene: TRBD2
J gene: TRBJ2-5
clone size: .
V gene: TRBV13
CDR3 DNA: TGTGCCAGTCGGACTAGCGGAGAGACCCAGTACTTC
CDR3 protein: CASRTSGETQYF

D gene: .
J gene: TRBJ1-5
clone size: .
V gene: TRBV19
CDR3 DNA: TGTGCCAGTAGTATAACCCTCGACAGGAGAAGCAATCAGCCCCAGCATTTT
CDR3 protein: CASSITLDRRSNQPQHF

D gene: TRBD2
J gene: TRBJ2-3
clone size: .
V gene: TRBV9
CDR3 DNA: TGTGCCAGCAGCCTGAAATGGCCCCTCCCCAATCCGGGACTAAGCACAGATACGCAGTATTTT
CDR3 protein: CASSLKWPLPNPGLSTDTQYF

D gene: TRBD2
J gene: TRBJ2-7
clone size: .
V gene: TRBV7-9
CDR3 DNA: TGTGCCAGCAGGATAAGCGGGAGGGGCTACGAGCAGTACTTC
CDR3 protein: CASRISGRGYEQYF

D gene: .
J gene: TRBJ2-7
clone size: .
V gene: TRBV6-5
CDR3 DNA: TGTGCCAGCGGTTCCACATACTCCTACGAGCAGTACTTC
CDR3 protein: CASGSTYSYEQYF

D gene: .
J gene: TRBJ2-4
clone size: once
V gene: TRBV28
CDR3 DNA: TGTGCCAGCAGTCCTACCCCCCCAGGAGCCAAAAACATTCAGTACTTC
CDR3 protein: CASSPTPPGAKNIQYF